The 17 T cell receptor beta chains reported below all come from one sample, sequenced in a study of blood T cell repertoires in COVID-19. Assay used: immunoSEQ multiplex PCR; TCRdb lists only in-frame clones, some missing. The data show around 430,000 clones, around 88% seen once. Input material: peripheral blood. These receptors came from a woman in her forties or fifties with COVID-19, enrolled during active disease.

This rearrangement joins TRBV27 to TRBJ1-6, with TRBD1 identical over 9 bases. CDR1 is MNHEY, CDR2 SMNVEV, per germline (reference sequence). The length of the CDR3 is 14 residues. J was trimmed by 6 bases and V by 4 bases; bases with no gene match: 1. The CDR3: CASSSTGGNSPLHF. The CDR3 nucleotides are TGTGCCAGCAGTTCGACAGGGGGTAATTCACCCCTCCACTTT.

The gene calls are TRBV6-4 and TRBJ2-6; 10 bases align to TRBD1. The CDR3 sequence is 17 residues long. From germline, CDR1 is MRHNA and CDR2 SNTAGT. J gave up 1 base and V 6 bases, and 6 bases lay outside the gene matches. CDR3 in amino acids: CASSPGQGRSGANVLTF. The CDR3 DNA reads TGTGCCAGCAGCCCGGGACAGGGGAGATCTGGGGCCAACGTCCTGACTTTC.

Comment on this clone: Other DNA sequences from this sample encode an identical CDR3 as well. The rearrangement uses TRBV18 and TRBJ2-3, with 8 bases aligning to TRBD1. This CDR3 region has 15 residues. Germline assignment: CDR1 KGHSH and CDR2 LQKENI. Unmatched junction bases numbered 3, after V lost 3 bases and J lost 1 base. The CDR3 reads CASSPNRGGTDTQYF. The CDR3 region has the DNA TGTGCCAGCTCACCGAACAGGGGGGGCACAGATACGCAGTATTTT.

The chain employs TRBV2 and TRBJ1-2, with D unresolved. The CDR3 spans 8 residues. Trimming removed 10 bases at V and 14 bases at J, with 11 bases between. Germline CDR1 and CDR2: SNHLY and FYNNEI. The CDR3 protein is CAIAAGTF. The CDR3 region has the DNA TGTGCCATTGCTGCGGGGACCTTC.

The CDR3 DNA reads TGCGCCAGCAGCTTACAGAACTCTGGGGCCAACGTCCTGACTTTC. It specifies CASSLQNSGANVLTF. The chain employs TRBV5-1 and TRBJ2-6; no firm D call. Trimming took off 2 bases at V and 0 bases at J, with 6 bases between the two ends. The CDR3 has 15 amino acids. The V gene's germline CDR1 is SGHRS and CDR2 YFSETQ.

This sequence joins TRBV5-4 and TRBJ2-7; TRBD1 might be the D (5 bases). The length of the CDR3 is 14 residues. Trimming removed 0 bases at V and 1 base at J, with 8 bases between. From germline, CDR1 is SGHNT and CDR2 YYREEE (reference sequence). The CDR3 nucleotides are TGTGCCAGCAGCTTGGTAGGGGCATCCTACGAGCAGTACTTC. Encoded protein: CASSLVGASYEQYF.

This sequence joins TRBV11-3 and TRBJ1-1; no clear D gene. This CDR3 is 13 amino acids long. Germline lookup yields CDR1 SGHNT and CDR2 YENEEA. Trimming took 5 bases from V and 1 from J, leaving 8 bases between them. CDR3 loop: CASSRTENTEAFF. CDR3 coding DNA: TGTGCCAGCAGCCGAACAGAGAACACTGAAGCTTTCTTT.

The chain links TRBV2 to TRBJ2-7; 9 bases fit TRBD1. The CDR3 is 14 amino acids. Losses at the gene ends were 6 bases for V and 3 bases for J; bases not matched to a gene: 6. Germline CDR1 and CDR2: SNHLY and FYNNEI. This chain's CDR3 is CASRADRGDYEQYF. The CDR3, as DNA: TGTGCCAGCAGGGCCGACAGGGGGGACTACGAGCAGTACTTC.

J is TRBJ1-3 and V is TRBV11-3; tentative D call: TRBD1 (6 bases). Germline V gives CDR1 SGHNT, CDR2 YENEEA. The CDR3 totals 20 residues. Trimming took off 2 bases at V and 0 bases at J, with 23 bases between the two ends. CDR3 amino acids: CASSLIRVGTPRLSGNTIYF. The CDR3, as DNA: TGTGCCAGCAGCTTAATTAGGGTCGGGACACCCCGACTCTCTGGAAACACCATATATTTT.

This clone was recorded only once. Other DNA sequences within the sample encode an identical CDR3. J is TRBJ1-3 and V is TRBV2; D uncertain. The CDR3 is made up of 14 amino acids. V was clipped by 6 bases and J by 1 base, with 10 bases between them. Germline lookup yields CDR1 SNHLY and CDR2 FYNNEI. This CDR3 is CASRGGVSGNTIYF. The CDR3 nucleotides are TGTGCCAGCAGAGGCGGCGTGTCTGGAAACACCATATATTTT.

The sample holds one count of this clone. CDR3 sequence (DNA): TGTGCCAGCAGCGACAATCGCCCCTACGAGCAGTACTTC. It yields the protein CASSDNRPYEQYF. The genes are TRBV2 and TRBJ2-7; D remains ambiguous. V gave up 6 bases and J gave up 2 bases, with 11 bases separating them. Germline lookup yields CDR1 SNHLY and CDR2 FYNNEI. The CDR3 spans 13 residues.

The chain joins TRBV3-1 (or the pseudogene TRBV3-2) to TRBJ2-2, with D hard to call. CDR1 and CDR2 from the germline V gene are LGHDT and YNNKEL (reference sequence). The CDR3 has 13 amino acids. V was trimmed by 0 bases and J by 9 bases, leaving 8 bases between them. The CDR3 DNA follows: TGTGCCAGCAGCCAAGACCCCTTATGGGAGCTGTTTTTT. It translates to CASSQDPLWELFF.

The chain recombines TRBV28 with TRBJ2-2, with D possibly being TRBD2 (6 bases). The CDR3 is 16 residues long. Looked up from germline, CDR1 is MDHEN and CDR2 is SYDVKM. Trimming took off 2 bases at V and 2 bases at J, with 12 bases between the two ends. CDR3 loop: CASSLGPGDNTGELFF. CDR3 DNA: TGTGCCAGCAGTTTAGGGCCGGGGGACAACACCGGGGAGCTGTTTTTT.

This rearrangement joins TRBV5-1 to TRBJ1-1; 8 bases match TRBD1. Germline V gene sequence: CDR1 SGHRS, CDR2 YFSETQ. CDR3 length: 13 residues. V lost 3 bases, J lost 6 bases, and 4 bases stayed unmatched. The CDR3 nucleotides are TGCGCCAGCAGCTGGACAGGGAGAGCTGAAGCTTTCTTT. The encoded protein is CASSWTGRAEAFF. The variable domain in full, completed from reference TRBV5-1 and TRBJ1-1, reads KAGVTQTPRYLIKTRGQQVTLSCSPISGHRSVSWYQQTPGQGLQFLFEYFSETQRNKGNFPGRFSGRQFSNSRSEMNVSTLELGDSALYLCASSWTGRAEAFFGQGTRLTVV.

The rearrangement uses TRBV5-4 and TRBJ2-5, with 11 bases aligning to TRBD1. J gave up 4 bases and V 3 bases, and 5 bases lay outside the gene matches. Germline-derived CDR1 and CDR2 are SGHNT and YYREEE (reference sequence). There are 15 residues in the CDR3. This chain's CDR3 is CASSSRGQGVETQYF. Written as DNA, the CDR3 is TGTGCCAGCAGCTCCAGGGGACAGGGGGTAGAGACCCAGTACTTC.

The rearrangement links TRBV5-1 to TRBJ1-1, with D maybe TRBD1 (5 bases). V was clipped by 10 bases and J by 5 bases, with 15 bases between them. Germline-derived CDR1 and CDR2 are SGHRS and YFSETQ. The CDR3 runs to 12 residues. In nucleotides, the CDR3 is TGCGCCTCCGCGGGGGATGAGACTGAAGCTTTCTTT. Translation gives CASAGDETEAFF. The whole variable domain, remainder taken from reference TRBV5-1 and TRBJ1-1, is KAGVTQTPRYLIKTRGQQVTLSCSPISGHRSVSWYQQTPGQGLQFLFEYFSETQRNKGNFPGRFSGRQFSNSRSEMNVSTLELGDSALYLCASAGDETEAFFGQGTRLTVV.

V gene TRBV2 combines with J gene TRBJ2-3; D gene ambiguous. There are 12 residues in the CDR3. V was cut by 4 bases and J by 2 bases, with 4 bases left in between. Germline CDR1 SNHLY, CDR2 FYNNEI. The CDR3 loop reads CASSAVTDTQYF. The CDR3 coding sequence is TGTGCCAGCAGTGCAGTCACAGATACGCAGTATTTT. Complete variable domain (other parts from reference TRBV2 and TRBJ2-3): EPEVTQTPSHQVTQMGQEVILRCVPISNHLYFYWYRQILGQKVEFLVSFYNNEISEKSEIFDDQFSVERPDGSNFTLKIRSTKLEDSAMYFCASSAVTDTQYFGPGTRLTVL.